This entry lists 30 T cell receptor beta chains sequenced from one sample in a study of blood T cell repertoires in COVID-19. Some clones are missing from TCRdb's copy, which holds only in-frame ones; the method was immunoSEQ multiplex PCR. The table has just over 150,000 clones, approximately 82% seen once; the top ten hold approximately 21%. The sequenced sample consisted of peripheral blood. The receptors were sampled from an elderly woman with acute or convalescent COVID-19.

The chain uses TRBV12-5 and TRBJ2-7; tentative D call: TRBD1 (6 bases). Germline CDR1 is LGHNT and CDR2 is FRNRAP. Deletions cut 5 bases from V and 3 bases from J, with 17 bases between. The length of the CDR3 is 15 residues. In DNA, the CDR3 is TGTGCTAGTGGTCCTCCCACAGGGTTCCTCTACGAGCAGTACTTC. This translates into CASGPPTGFLYEQYF.

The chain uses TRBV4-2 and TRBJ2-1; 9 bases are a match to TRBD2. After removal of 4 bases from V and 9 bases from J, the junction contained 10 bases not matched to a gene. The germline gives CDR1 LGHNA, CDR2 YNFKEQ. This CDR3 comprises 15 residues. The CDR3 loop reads CASSLDGTSSGEQFF. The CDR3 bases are TGTGCCAGCAGCCTCGACGGGACTAGCTCTGGTGAGCAGTTCTTC.

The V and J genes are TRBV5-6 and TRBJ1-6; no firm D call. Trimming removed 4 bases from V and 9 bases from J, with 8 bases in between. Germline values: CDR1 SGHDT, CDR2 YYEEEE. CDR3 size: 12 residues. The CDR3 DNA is TGTGCCAGCAGCCGAGTAAGTTCACCCCTCCACTTT. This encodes CASSRVSSPLHF.

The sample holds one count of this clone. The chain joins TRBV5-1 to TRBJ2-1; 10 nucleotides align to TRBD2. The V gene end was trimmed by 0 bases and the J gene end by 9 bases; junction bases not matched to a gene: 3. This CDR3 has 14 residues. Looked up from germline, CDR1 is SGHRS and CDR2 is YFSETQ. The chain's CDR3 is CASSLAGLAVEQFF. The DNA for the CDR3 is TGCGCCAGCAGCTTGGCCGGACTAGCGGTTGAGCAGTTCTTC. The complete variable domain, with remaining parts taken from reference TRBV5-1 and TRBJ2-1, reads KAGVTQTPRYLIKTRGQQVTLSCSPISGHRSVSWYQQTPGQGLQFLFEYFSETQRNKGNFPGRFSGRQFSNSRSEMNVSTLELGDSALYLCASSLAGLAVEQFFGPGTRLTVL.

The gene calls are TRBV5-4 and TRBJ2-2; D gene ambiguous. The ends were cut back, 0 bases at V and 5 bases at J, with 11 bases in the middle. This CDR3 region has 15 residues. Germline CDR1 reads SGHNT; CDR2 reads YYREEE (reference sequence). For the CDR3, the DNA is TGTGCCAGCAGCTTGGCAGGCATTGGGACCGGGGAGCTGTTTTTT. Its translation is CASSLAGIGTGELFF.

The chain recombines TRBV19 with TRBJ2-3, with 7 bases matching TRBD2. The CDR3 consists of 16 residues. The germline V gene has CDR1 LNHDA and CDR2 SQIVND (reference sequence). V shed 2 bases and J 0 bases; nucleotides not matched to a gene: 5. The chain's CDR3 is CASSIRGGRSTDTQYF. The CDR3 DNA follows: TGTGCCAGTAGTATACGGGGCGGGAGAAGCACAGATACGCAGTATTTT. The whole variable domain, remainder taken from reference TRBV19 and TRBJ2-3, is DGGITQSPKYLFRKEGQNVTLSCEQNLNHDAMYWYRQDPGQGLRLIYYSQIVNDFQKGDIAEGYSVSREKKESFPLTVTSAQKNPTAFYLCASSIRGGRSTDTQYFGPGTRLTVL.

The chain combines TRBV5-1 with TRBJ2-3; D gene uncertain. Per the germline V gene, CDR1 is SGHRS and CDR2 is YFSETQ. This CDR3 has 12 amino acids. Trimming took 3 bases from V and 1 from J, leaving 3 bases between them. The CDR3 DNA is TGCGCCAGCAGCTCGGGCACAGATACGCAGTATTTT. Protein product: CASSSGTDTQYF. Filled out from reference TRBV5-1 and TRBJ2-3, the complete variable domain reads KAGVTQTPRYLIKTRGQQVTLSCSPISGHRSVSWYQQTPGQGLQFLFEYFSETQRNKGNFPGRFSGRQFSNSRSEMNVSTLELGDSALYLCASSSGTDTQYFGPGTRLTVL.

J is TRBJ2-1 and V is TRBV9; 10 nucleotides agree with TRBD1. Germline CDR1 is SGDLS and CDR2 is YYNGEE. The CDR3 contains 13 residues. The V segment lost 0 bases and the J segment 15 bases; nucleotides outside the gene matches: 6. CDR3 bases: TGTGCCAGCAGCGTAGTTGACAGGGGGCGTAGGTTCTTC. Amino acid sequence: CASSVVDRGRRFF. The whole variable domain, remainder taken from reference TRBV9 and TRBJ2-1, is DSGVTQTPKHLITATGQRVTLRCSPRSGDLSVYWYQQSLDQGLQFLIQYYNGEERAKGNILERFSAQQFPDLHSELNLSSLELGDSALYFCASSVVDRGRRFFGPGTRLTVL.

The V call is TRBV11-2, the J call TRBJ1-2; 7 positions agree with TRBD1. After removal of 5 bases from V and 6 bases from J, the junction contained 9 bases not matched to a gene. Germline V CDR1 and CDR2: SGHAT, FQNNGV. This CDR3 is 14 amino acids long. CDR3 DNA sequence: TGTGCCAGCAGCCCAAGACAGGGAGCGGATGGCTACACCTTC. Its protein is CASSPRQGADGYTF.

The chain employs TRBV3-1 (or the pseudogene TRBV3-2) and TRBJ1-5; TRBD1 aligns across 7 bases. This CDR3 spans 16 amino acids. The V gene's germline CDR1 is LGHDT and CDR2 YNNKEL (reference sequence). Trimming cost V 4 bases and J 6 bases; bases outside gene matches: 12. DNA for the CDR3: TGTGCCAGCAGCCTGGGACAGTTCCGGGTCGGTCAGCCCCAGCATTTT. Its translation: CASSLGQFRVGQPQHF.

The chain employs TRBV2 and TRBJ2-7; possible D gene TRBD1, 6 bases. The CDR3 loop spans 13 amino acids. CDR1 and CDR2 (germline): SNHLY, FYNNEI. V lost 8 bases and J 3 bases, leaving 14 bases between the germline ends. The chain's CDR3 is CASQQGRSYEQYF. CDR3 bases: TGTGCCAGCCAACAGGGACGCAGCTACGAGCAGTACTTC.

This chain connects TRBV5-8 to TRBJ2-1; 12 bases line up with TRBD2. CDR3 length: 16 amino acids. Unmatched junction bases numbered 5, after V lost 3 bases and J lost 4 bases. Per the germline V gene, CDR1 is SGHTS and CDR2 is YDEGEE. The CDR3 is CASSSGLAGLYNEQFF. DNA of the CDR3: TGTGCCAGCAGCTCCGGACTAGCGGGACTTTACAATGAGCAGTTCTTC.

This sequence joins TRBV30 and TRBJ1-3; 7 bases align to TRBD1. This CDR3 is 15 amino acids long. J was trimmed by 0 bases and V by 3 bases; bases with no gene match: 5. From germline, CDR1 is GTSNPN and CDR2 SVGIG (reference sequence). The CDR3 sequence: CAWSPGQFSGNTIYF. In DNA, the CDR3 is TGTGCCTGGAGCCCGGGACAGTTCTCTGGAAACACCATATATTTT.

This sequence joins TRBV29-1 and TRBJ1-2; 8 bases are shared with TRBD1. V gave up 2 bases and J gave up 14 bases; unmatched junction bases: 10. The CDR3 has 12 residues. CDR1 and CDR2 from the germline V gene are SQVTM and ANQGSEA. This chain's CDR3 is CSVEHRGGSQTF. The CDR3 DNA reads TGCAGCGTTGAACACAGGGGGGGGAGCCAGACCTTC.

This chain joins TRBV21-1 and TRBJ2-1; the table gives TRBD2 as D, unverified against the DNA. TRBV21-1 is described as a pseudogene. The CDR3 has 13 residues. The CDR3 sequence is CASSKGLANEQFF. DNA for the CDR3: TGTGCCAGCAGCAAAGGTCTAGCGAATGAGCAGTTCTTC.

The CDR3 protein is CASSPGLAGTTDTQYF. CDR3 sequence (DNA): TGTGCCAGCTCACCGGGACTAGCGGGAACCACAGATACGCAGTATTTT. The chain joins TRBV18 to TRBJ2-3, with TRBD2 identical over 13 bases. The V gene end was trimmed by 3 bases and the J gene end by 2 bases; junction bases not matched to a gene: 2. CDR3 length equals 16 residues. Germline V gene lookup returns CDR1 KGHSH and CDR2 LQKENI.

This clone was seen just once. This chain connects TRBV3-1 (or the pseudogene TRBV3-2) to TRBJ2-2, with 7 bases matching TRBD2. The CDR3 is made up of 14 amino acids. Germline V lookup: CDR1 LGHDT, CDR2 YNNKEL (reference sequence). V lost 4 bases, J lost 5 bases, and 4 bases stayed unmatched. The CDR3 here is CASSRGSGTGELFF. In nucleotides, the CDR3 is TGTGCCAGCAGCCGCGGGAGTGGTACCGGGGAGCTGTTTTTT.

The CDR3 bases are TGTGCCAGTAGTCCACCGGGACTAGCGGTAAACAATGAGCAGTTCTTC. Translation gives CASSPPGLAVNNEQFF. V and J are TRBV19 and TRBJ2-1; 11 bases fit TRBD2. Germline V gives CDR1 LNHDA, CDR2 SQIVND (reference sequence). After removal of 5 bases from V and 5 bases from J, the junction contained 8 bases not matched to a gene. The CDR3 covers 16 residues.

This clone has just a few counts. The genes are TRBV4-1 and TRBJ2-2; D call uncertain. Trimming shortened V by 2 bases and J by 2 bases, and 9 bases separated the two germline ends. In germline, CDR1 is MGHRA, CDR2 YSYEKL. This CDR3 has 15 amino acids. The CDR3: CASSQRALNTGELFF. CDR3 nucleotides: TGCGCCAGCAGCCAACGAGCGCTTAACACCGGGGAGCTGTTTTTT.

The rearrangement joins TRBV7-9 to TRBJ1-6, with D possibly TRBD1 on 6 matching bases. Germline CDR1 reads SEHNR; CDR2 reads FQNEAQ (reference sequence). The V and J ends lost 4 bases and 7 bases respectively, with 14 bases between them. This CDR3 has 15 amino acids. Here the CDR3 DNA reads TGTGCCAGCAGCTCCCAAACAGGACAGAATTCACCCCTCCACTTT. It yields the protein CASSSQTGQNSPLHF. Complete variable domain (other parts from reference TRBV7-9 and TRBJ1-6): DTGVSQNPRHKITKRGQNVTFRCDPISEHNRLYWYRQTLGQGPEFLTYFQNEAQLEKSRLLSDRFSAERPKGSFSTLEIQRTEQGDSAMYLCASSSQTGQNSPLHFGNGTRLTVT.

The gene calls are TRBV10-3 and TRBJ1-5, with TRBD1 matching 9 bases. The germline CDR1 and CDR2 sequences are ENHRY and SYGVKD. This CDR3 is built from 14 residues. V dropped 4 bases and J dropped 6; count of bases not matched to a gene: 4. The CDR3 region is CAISGQGGAQPQHF. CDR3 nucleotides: TGTGCCATCAGTGGACAGGGGGGAGCTCAGCCCCAGCATTTT.

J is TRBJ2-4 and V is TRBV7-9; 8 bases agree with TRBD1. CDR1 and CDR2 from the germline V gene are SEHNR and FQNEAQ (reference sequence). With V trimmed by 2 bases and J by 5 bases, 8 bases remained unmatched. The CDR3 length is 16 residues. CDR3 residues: CASSLPLDRAQNIQYF. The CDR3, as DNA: TGTGCCAGCAGCTTACCACTGGACAGGGCCCAAAACATTCAGTACTTC.

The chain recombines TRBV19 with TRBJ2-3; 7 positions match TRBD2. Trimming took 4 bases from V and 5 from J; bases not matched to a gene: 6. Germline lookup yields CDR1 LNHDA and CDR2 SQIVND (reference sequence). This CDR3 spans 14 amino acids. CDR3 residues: CASSTAGSGDTQYF. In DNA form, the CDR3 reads TGTGCCAGTAGTACAGCGGGATCCGGAGATACGCAGTATTTT.

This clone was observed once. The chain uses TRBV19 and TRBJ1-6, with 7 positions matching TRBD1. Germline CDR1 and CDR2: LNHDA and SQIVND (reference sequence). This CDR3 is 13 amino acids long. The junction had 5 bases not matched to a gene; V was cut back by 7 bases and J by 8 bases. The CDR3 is CASTRQGHSPLHF. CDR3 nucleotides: TGTGCCAGTACTCGACAGGGTCATTCACCCCTCCACTTT.

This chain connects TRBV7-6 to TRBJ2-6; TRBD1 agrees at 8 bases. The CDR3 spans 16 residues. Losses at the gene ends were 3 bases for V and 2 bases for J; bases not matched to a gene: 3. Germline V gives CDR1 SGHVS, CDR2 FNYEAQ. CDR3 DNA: TGTGCCAGCAGCTTGGACAGGGCAACTGGGGCCAACGTCCTGACTTTC. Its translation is CASSLDRATGANVLTF. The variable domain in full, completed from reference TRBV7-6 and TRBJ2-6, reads GAGVSQSPRYKVTKRGQDVALRCDPISGHVSLYWYRQALGQGPEFLTYFNYEAQQDKSGLPNDRFSAERPEGSISTLTIQRTEQRDSAMYRCASSLDRATGANVLTFGAGSRLTVL.

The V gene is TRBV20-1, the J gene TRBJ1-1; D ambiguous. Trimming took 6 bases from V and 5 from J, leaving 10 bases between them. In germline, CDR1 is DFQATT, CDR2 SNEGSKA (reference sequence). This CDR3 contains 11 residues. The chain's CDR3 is CSATGRTEAFF. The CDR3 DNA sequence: TGCAGTGCCACTGGGAGGACTGAAGCTTTCTTT.

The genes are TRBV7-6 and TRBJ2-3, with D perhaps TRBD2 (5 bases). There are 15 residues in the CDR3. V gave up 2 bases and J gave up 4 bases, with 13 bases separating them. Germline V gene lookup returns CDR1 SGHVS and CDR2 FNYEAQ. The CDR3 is CASSLLAHAPDTQYF. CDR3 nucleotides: TGTGCCAGCAGCTTACTAGCACACGCGCCAGATACGCAGTATTTT.

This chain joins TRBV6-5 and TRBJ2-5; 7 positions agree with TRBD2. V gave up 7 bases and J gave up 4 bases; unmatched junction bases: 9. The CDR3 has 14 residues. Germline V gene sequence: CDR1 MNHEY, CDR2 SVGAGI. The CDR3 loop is CASTPGGLGETQYF. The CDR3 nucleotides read TGTGCCAGCACCCCCGGGGGGTTGGGAGAGACCCAGTACTTC.

The CDR3 is CASSAGQGMTDTQYF. The CDR3 DNA reads TGTGCCAGCAGCGCCGGACAGGGGATGACAGATACGCAGTATTTT. The chain is built from TRBV2 and TRBJ2-3, with 9 bases that match TRBD1. CDR1 is SNHLY and CDR2 is FYNNEI in the germline V gene. The CDR3 has 15 residues. J lost 3 bases, V lost 6 bases, and 7 bases had no gene match.

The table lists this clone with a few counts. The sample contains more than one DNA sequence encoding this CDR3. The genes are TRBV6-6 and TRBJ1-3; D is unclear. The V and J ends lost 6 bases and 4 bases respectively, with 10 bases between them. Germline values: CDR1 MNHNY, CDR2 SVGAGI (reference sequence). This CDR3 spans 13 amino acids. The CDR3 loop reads CASSFSGGNTIYF. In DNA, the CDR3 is TGTGCCAGCAGCTTCTCGGGAGGAAACACCATATATTTT.